One sample yielded the 21 T cell receptor beta chains listed below, sequenced in a study of lymphopenia after photon versus proton radiotherapy. Generated by immunoSEQ multiplex PCR, the TCRdb table keeps only in-frame clones and is missing some. This table holds 70,000 or so clones, approximately 90% found once. Sequences were derived from peripheral blood, sampled from a patient treated with photon-based radiotherapy. All receptors derive from a woman aged 40-49 years with cholangiocarcinoma.

J is TRBJ2-1 and V is TRBV27, with 12 positions matching TRBD2. The CDR3 sequence is 16 residues long. Germline V lookup: CDR1 MNHEY, CDR2 SMNVEV (reference sequence). With V trimmed by 7 bases and J by 10 bases, 14 bases remained unmatched. The CDR3 sequence: CASTPGWASGRGEQFF. CDR3 DNA: TGTGCCAGCACCCCAGGGTGGGCTAGCGGGAGGGGCGAGCAGTTCTTC.

To note about this clone: The junction differs from germline at one of its ends, possibly a read error. This chain uses TRBV28 with TRBJ1-1; possible D gene TRBD1, 6 bases. The CDR3 runs to 15 residues. Germline CDR1 and CDR2: MDHEN and SYDVKM. The CDR3 bases are TGTGCCAGCAGGAATCCAGGGAGGGGGAACGCTGAAGCTTTCTTT. As protein: CASRNPGRGNAEAFF.

The rearrangement uses TRBV6-5 and TRBJ2-7, with a weak D call TRBD2 (6 bases). Germline values: CDR1 MNHEY, CDR2 SVGAGI. V lost 10 bases and J 2 bases, leaving 15 bases between the germline ends. The CDR3 is 13 amino acids. CDR3 sequence (DNA): TGTGCCAACGGGACGGAGGGTACCTACGAGCAGTACTTC. Its protein is CANGTEGTYEQYF.

This clone was recorded a few times. V is TRBV30 and J is TRBJ1-1; no reliable D call. This CDR3 has 13 residues. The germline CDR1 and CDR2 sequences are GTSNPN and SVGIG (reference sequence). V lost 5 bases, J lost 1 base, and 11 bases lay in between. The DNA for the CDR3 is TGTGCCTGGCATGTCTACTCGAACACTGAAGCTTTCTTT. It specifies CAWHVYSNTEAFF.

This clone was seen just once. V is TRBV9 and J is TRBJ1-2, with TRBD1 matching 12 bases. CDR1 and CDR2 from the germline V gene are SGDLS and YYNGEE. The J segment lost 4 bases and the V segment lost 4 bases, leaving 11 bases of the junction unmatched. The CDR3 runs 17 residues. The CDR3 bases are TGTGCCAGCAGCCCGAGCGAGAGGGGACAGGGGGCCTATGGCTACACCTTC. Amino acid sequence: CASSPSERGQGAYGYTF.

This chain links TRBV6-1 with TRBJ1-1, with TRBD1 as a possible D gene (6 bases). Germline V gives CDR1 MNHNS, CDR2 SASEGT. CDR3 length: 14 amino acids. Trimming took 7 bases from V and 2 from J, leaving 14 bases between them. The CDR3 loop is CASKGTSANTEAFF. CDR3 DNA sequence: TGTGCCAGCAAGGGGACAAGTGCAAACACTGAAGCTTTCTTT.

This chain links TRBV30 with TRBJ2-3; TRBD2 agrees at 11 bases. The CDR3 has 15 residues. Looked up from germline, CDR1 is GTSNPN and CDR2 is SVGIG (reference sequence). V lost 3 bases, J lost 5 bases, and 7 bases stayed unmatched. The CDR3 coding sequence is TGTGCCTGGAGCGCCGGACTAGCGGGTCAAGATACGCAGTATTTT. Encoded protein: CAWSAGLAGQDTQYF.

The chain employs TRBV5-1 and TRBJ1-1; 8 nucleotides match TRBD1. This CDR3 is built from 15 residues. Germline V CDR1 and CDR2: SGHRS, YFSETQ. J gave up 1 base and V 1 base, and 3 bases lay outside the gene matches. CDR3 region: CASSLTGTGNTEAFF. The CDR3 nucleotides read TGCGCCAGCAGCTTGACCGGGACAGGGAACACTGAAGCTTTCTTT.

The rearrangement uses TRBV4-3 and TRBJ2-3; TRBD1 might be the D (6 bases). Germline CDR1 reads LGHNA; CDR2 reads YSLEER. V was cut by 0 bases and J by 2 bases, with 18 bases left in between. The CDR3 runs to 18 residues. The CDR3 reads CASSQEPTGRRATDTQYF. The CDR3 region has the DNA TGCGCCAGCAGCCAAGAACCAACAGGGAGAAGGGCCACAGATACGCAGTATTTT.

The chain couples TRBV5-1 to TRBJ1-1; D gene uncertain. This CDR3 contains 13 residues. Germline V gives CDR1 SGHRS, CDR2 YFSETQ. The germline V and J ends were trimmed by 0 bases and 4 bases, with 7 bases remaining between them. CDR3 residues: CASSLDVGTEAFF. The CDR3 bases are TGCGCCAGCAGCTTGGACGTGGGCACTGAAGCTTTCTTT.

V and J are TRBV28 and TRBJ2-7; 11 bases are a match to TRBD2. CDR1 is MDHEN, CDR2 SYDVKM, per germline. The CDR3 covers 16 residues. The V segment lost 5 bases and the J segment 7 bases; nucleotides outside the gene matches: 13. The chain's CDR3 is CASSGARSGRAWEQYF. CDR3 nucleotide sequence: TGTGCCAGCAGTGGGGCCCGTAGCGGGAGGGCCTGGGAGCAGTACTTC.

This chain links TRBV7-8 with TRBJ2-2; maybe TRBD1 (6 bases). Trimming cost V 5 bases and J 1 base, with 8 bases left between them. In germline, CDR1 is SGHVS, CDR2 FQNEAQ. CDR3 length equals 14 residues. This chain's CDR3 is CASSKTGNTGELFF. DNA of the CDR3: TGTGCCAGCAGCAAGACAGGGAACACCGGGGAGCTGTTTTTT.

V and J are TRBV19 and TRBJ1-1, with D tentatively TRBD1 (5 bases). Germline CDR1 reads LNHDA; CDR2 reads SQIVND (reference sequence). Trimming stripped 5 bases from V and 3 bases from J, with 13 bases between. This CDR3 is 14 amino acids long. Here the CDR3 reads CASSSMGGYTEAFF. CDR3 coding DNA: TGTGCCAGTAGTTCCATGGGGGGGTACACTGAAGCTTTCTTT.

The chain uses TRBV2 and TRBJ1-3, with 9 bases aligning to TRBD1. After removal of 4 bases from V and 6 bases from J, the junction contained 7 bases not matched to a gene. CDR3 size: 15 residues. The V gene's germline CDR1 is SNHLY and CDR2 FYNNEI. CDR3 residues: CASSGGQGSENTIYF. In DNA, the CDR3 is TGTGCCAGCAGTGGCGGACAGGGGAGTGAAAACACCATATATTTT. Full variable domain (missing parts from reference TRBV2 and TRBJ1-3): EPEVTQTPSHQVTQMGQEVILRCVPISNHLYFYWYRQILGQKVEFLVSFYNNEISEKSEIFDDQFSVERPDGSNFTLKIRSTKLEDSAMYFCASSGGQGSENTIYFGEGSWLTVV.

J is TRBJ2-3 and V is TRBV7-3; D not certain. The CDR3 consists of 15 residues. V dropped 5 bases and J dropped 0 bases, with 12 bases sitting between them. Germline values: CDR1 SGHTA, CDR2 FQGTGA. In DNA form, the CDR3 reads TGTGCCAGCAGCACAAATACCTATAGCACAGATACGCAGTATTTT. Translated: CASSTNTYSTDTQYF.

The V call is TRBV5-1, the J call TRBJ2-3; possibly TRBD2 for D (6 bases). Germline CDR1 SGHRS, CDR2 YFSETQ. Deletions cut 5 bases from V and 7 bases from J, with 20 bases between. This CDR3 is 15 amino acids long. The CDR3, as DNA: TGCGCCAGCAGAAGCCAGGGAGGTAGGATAAATACGCAGTATTTT. Protein: CASRSQGGRINTQYF.

This clone was recorded only once. The chain carries TRBV6-5 and TRBJ2-7; weak D call: TRBD1 (5 bases). The V gene's germline CDR1 is MNHEY and CDR2 SVGAGI. The CDR3 spans 15 residues. V lost 0 bases and J lost 2, with 11 bases in between. CDR3 in amino acids: CASSYSAGHPYEQYF. The CDR3 region has the DNA TGTGCCAGCAGTTACTCCGCTGGACACCCCTACGAGCAGTACTTC.

The chain has TRBV6-5 and TRBJ2-3; D is uncertain. With 0 bases removed from V and 11 bases from J, the gap between germline ends came to 9 bases. This CDR3 spans 12 amino acids. From germline, CDR1 is MNHEY and CDR2 SVGAGI. CDR3 nucleotide sequence: TGTGCCAGCAGTTACTCGGGGAACATGCAGTATTTT. Protein sequence: CASSYSGNMQYF.

The V and J genes are TRBV28 and TRBJ2-2; 9 bases are a match to TRBD1. The length of the CDR3 is 15 residues. Germline V gene data show CDR1 as MDHEN and CDR2 as SYDVKM. The V gene end was trimmed by 2 bases and the J gene end by 5 bases; junction bases not matched to a gene: 3. The CDR3 bases are TGTGCCAGCAGTTTAGGAGGACAGGGGACCGGGGAGCTGTTTTTT. Residues: CASSLGGQGTGELFF.

The V call is TRBV6-5, the J call TRBJ2-3; D is perhaps TRBD1 (6 bases). This CDR3 is 14 amino acids long. Germline V gene lookup returns CDR1 MNHEY and CDR2 SVGAGI. Trimming cost V 2 bases and J 1 base, with 7 bases left between them. The CDR3 is CASSYGGRTDTQYF. In DNA, the CDR3 is TGTGCCAGCAGTTACGGGGGCCGCACAGATACGCAGTATTTT.

This sequence joins TRBV28 and TRBJ1-2; D is ambiguous. Germline-derived CDR1 and CDR2 are MDHEN and SYDVKM. The CDR3 is 13 residues long. V shed 3 bases and J shed 4 bases, with 9 bases lying between them. The CDR3 reads CASSLSGLYGYTF. The CDR3, as DNA: TGTGCCAGCAGTTTGTCGGGCCTCTATGGCTACACCTTC.